The subject of this entry is one T cell receptor (beta chain). Its antigen is not yet known. Base qualities were left out, and no much larger clone turns up one base away. TCRbeta CDR3 regions were amplified from genomic DNA by means of the immunoSEQ Assay, a bias-controlled multiplex PCR. As for the authors' bioinformatics: Nucleated cell counts per sample were estimated from amplification of reference gene primers within the assay. To quantify the absolute abundance of each unique TCRbeta CDR3 rearrangement, sequence reads were collapsed and filtered. For each sample, productive Simpson clonality was calculated as the square root of Simpson's diversity index across productive rearrangements. The clones in this table, taken by TCRdb from immuneACCESS, are in-frame only. Not every clone is retained; where verified, under half of the shortfall comes from an unresolved V gene, and the cause of the rest is unknown. D and trimming come from the DNA, and the V and J calls and clone size come from that table. Present in this sample are 250,000 to 300,000 clones, over 85% of which were seen just once. The leading ten clones occupy approximately 10% of the sample.

In Seattle, one collaborating source enrolled patients while the infection was active and tracked those patients longitudinally over the course of disease. The collaborating institutions used their own protocols to collect whole blood in K2EDTA tubes. For TCRbeta analysis, collaborator samples were shipped as frozen whole blood, as isolated PBMCs, or as DNA extracted from either sample type. Here V drops 5 bases and J drops 2 bases, and the junction holds 6 bases not matched to any gene. Counted from cysteine to phenylalanine, this CDR3 has 15 amino acids. Only the CDR3 DNA is retained, 45 bases long and in frame from the first base. CDR1 and CDR2 were assigned from the germline V gene as SGHRS and YFSETQ. This sample is drawn from a study of blood T cell repertoires in COVID-19 (dated by TCRdb to about 2020). Study-level background: Samples covering the acute and convalescent phases of COVID-19 were provided by collaborators in the United States, Italy and Spain. Sample metadata almost always included a de-identified subject ID, COVID-19 status, age in years and sex. Where available, HLA class I and class II types were obtained from metadata supplied by the sample provider rather than from assay-based typing. The dataset comprised deeply sampled blood TCRbeta repertoires from subjects exposed to, actively infected with, or recovered from COVID-19. The material from the prospective study consisted of cDNA or gDNA derived from T cells, B-cell-depleted T cells, or PBMCs. The samples were drawn from two sources: the first 160 participants of the ongoing ImmuneRACE study, and 950 to 1,500 subjects contributed by 6 global collaborators. A freely available public database, intended as a resource for researchers studying the immune response to SARS-CoV-2, is where the repertoires were released. The full study reports these points: The quantity of clinical and demographic metadata differed by source and by participant and was supplied without curation.

Sample: peripheral blood. The sequence derives from a young woman with COVID-19, enrolled during active disease. The chain employs TRBV5-1 and TRBJ2-5, with 10 middle bases fitting TRBD2. The DNA is TGCGCCAGCAGTTCTAGCGGGGGATCTCAAGAGACCCAGTACTTC. It is translated as CASSSSGGSQETQYF.